This is a list of T cell receptor beta chains from one sample in a study of radiation and T cells in renal cell carcinoma. Profiling relied on immunoSEQ multiplex PCR, and the TCRdb table lists in-frame clones only, not all of them. This table holds 140,000 or so clones, approximately 86% found once. Source: blood, taken from a patient whose treatment included radiotherapy and nephrectomy. Every receptor here comes from a woman aged 45 to 65 with renal cell carcinoma. CDR3s leave out the opening cysteine and the closing phenylalanine or tryptophan. A D gene is named only where the DNA matches it firmly.

10	TRBV28	TRBD2	TRBJ2-7	ASTSGGPEQY
13	TRBV7-2	-	TRBJ2-3	ASSPRGGLTDTQY
13	TRBV19	-	TRBJ2-7	ASSMGGNGAYEQY
11	TRBV7-2	-	TRBJ1-1	ASSSNAAGWAF
12	TRBV2	TRBD1	TRBJ2-2	ASSEGQHPGELF
12	TRBV4-1	-	TRBJ1-2	ASSPLGGAYGYT
8	TRBV29-1	-	TRBJ1-2	SVGFSGYT
10	TRBV7-2	-	TRBJ1-4	ASSLSDEKLF
12	TRBV2	TRBD2	-	ASRREASSYEQY
15	TRBV11-3	TRBD1	TRBJ2-3	ASSLEARDRGTDTQY
11	TRBV12-5	-	TRBJ1-2	ASGLGMNYGYT
13	TRBV19	-	TRBJ1-1	ASSIGGHMNTEAF
11	TRBV2	-	TRBJ2-1	ASSDPLSVEQF
11	TRBV7-9	-	TRBJ1-1	ASSSRENTEAF
12	TRBV15	TRBD1	TRBJ2-1	ATLPGQGDNEQF
12	TRBV5-1	-	TRBJ1-1	ASSLDGGNTEAF
13	TRBV6-5	-	TRBJ1-1	ASSYGHVVDTEAF
10	TRBV7-9	-	TRBJ2-7	ASGVDFYEQY
12	TRBV7-2	TRBD2	TRBJ2-1	ASRLLVGGNEQF
13	TRBV28	TRBD1	TRBJ1-5	ASSPTGGRNQPQH
12	TRBV5-1	TRBD1	TRBJ2-1	ASSPGTGVNEQF
15	TRBV23-1	-	TRBJ2-7	ASSKRGQFVASYEQY
14	TRBV6-5	TRBD1	TRBJ1-5	ASSYGGGSSNQPQH
12	TRBV4-3	-	TRBJ2-3	ASSQDRATDTQY
12	TRBV28	TRBD1	TRBJ1-1	ASRQGGRGTEAF
10	TRBV19	-	TRBJ1-5	ASSIPLQPQH
10	TRBV10-3	TRBD1	TRBJ1-2	ATQTGDDGYT
16	TRBV5-1	TRBD2	TRBJ2-2	ASSLNQREGLNTGELF
14	TRBV19	-	TRBJ2-1	ASSIGAVVTYNEQF
11	TRBV7-3	-	TRBJ2-4	ASSEVRENIQY
13	TRBV15	-	TRBJ2-5	ATSRDRIIQETQY
15	TRBV11-3	-	TRBJ1-5	ASSHSLARPRDQPQH
12	TRBV9	-	TRBJ1-4	ASSVVGHGEKLF
13	TRBV18	TRBD1	TRBJ1-5	ASSAGTGDNQPQH
13	TRBV5-4	TRBD1	TRBJ1-6	ASSIAGTGFPPLH
14	TRBV7-2	TRBD1	TRBJ1-2	ASSLDRDRTNYGYT
14	TRBV2	-	TRBJ1-3	ASTVGPGGSGNTIY